This is a list of T cell receptor beta chains from one sample in a study of CD8 T cells in Susac syndrome. MiXCR was run by TCRdb on the immunoSEQ multiplex PCR reads, yielding one entry per CDR3 protein. The sample has about 120,000 distinct CDR3 sequences, roughly 95% seen once. The sample was CD4+ T cells from PBMCs. The receptors were sampled from a human donor with Susac syndrome. Both conserved end residues are part of each CDR3. The D gene is left open where the match is weak. Expanded clones get a size class; other rows say once, few or many, or leave the size out.

d_call	v_call	clone_size	j_call	cdr3_length	cdr3_nt	cdr3_aa
-	TRBV12-3/TRBV12-4	-	TRBJ2-5	15	TGTGCCAGCAGAGTGACAGGGAGGAACCAAGAGACCCAGTACTTC	CASRVTGRNQETQYF
-	TRBV7-9	-	TRBJ2-5	14	TGTGCCAGCAGCTTATTGGATAGCGTTGAGACCCAGTACTTC	CASSLLDSVETQYF
TRBD1	TRBV30	-	TRBJ1-1	12	TGTGCCTGGTCAACCGGGACAGTCAGGGCTTTCTTT	CAWSTGTVRAFF
TRBD2	TRBV12-3/TRBV12-4	-	TRBJ2-7	15	TGTGCCAGCACCTCGACTAGCGGGAGCTCCTACGAGCAGTACTTC	CASTSTSGSSYEQYF
-	TRBV21-1	-	TRBJ2-1	14	TGTGCCAGCAGCAAACTCAGGGCCCGCGGTGAGCAGTTCTTC	CASSKLRARGEQFF
TRBD2	TRBV6-1	-	TRBJ2-3	19	TGTGCCAGCAGGGGACTAGCGGGAGGCTCTTTGGATCGGGCAGATACGCAGTATTTT	CASRGLAGGSLDRADTQYF
-	TRBV15	-	TRBJ1-2	13	TGTGCCACCAGCAGAGAAACAGGAGGGGGCTACACCTTC	CATSRETGGGYTF
TRBD2	TRBV6-5	-	TRBJ2-5	12	TGTGCCAGTTGGGGGGGCCAAGAGACCCAGTACTTC	CASWGGQETQYF
-	TRBV4-1	-	TRBJ2-3	15	TGCGCCAGCAGCCGGGGCTTTTCGGAGGAAGATACGCAGTATTTT	CASSRGFSEEDTQYF
-	TRBV27	-	TRBJ2-5	15	TGTGCCAGCAGTATCTCGGGGACCCGACAAGAGACCCAGTACTTC	CASSISGTRQETQYF
-	TRBV29-1	-	TRBJ1-4	12	TGCAGCGTTGAAGATTTTTATGAAAAACTGTTTTTT	CSVEDFYEKLFF
-	TRBV20-1	-	TRBJ2-5	12	TGCAGTGCTGTAACTAGCAGAGAGACCCAGTACTTC	CSAVTSRETQYF
TRBD2	TRBV29-1	-	TRBJ2-7	14	TGCAGCGTTGCCCAACTAGCGGGAGGCGGCGAGCAGTACTTC	CSVAQLAGGGEQYF
TRBD2	TRBV12-3/TRBV12-4	-	TRBJ2-3	17	TGTGCCAGCAGTCGACTAGCGGGAGTGGGTTTGTCAGATACGCAGTATTTT	CASSRLAGVGLSDTQYF
-	TRBV2	-	TRBJ2-5	14	TGTGCCAGCAGTGACACTAGGTTCAGAGAGACCCAGTACTTC	CASSDTRFRETQYF
TRBD2	TRBV5-1	-	TRBJ2-7	16	TGCGCCAGCAGCTTGGGGTCTAGCGGGAGTCGGAACGAGCAGTACTTC	CASSLGSSGSRNEQYF
TRBD1	TRBV2	-	TRBJ1-5	13	TGTGCCAGCAGTGGACAGGGGAGTCAGCCCCAGCATTTT	CASSGQGSQPQHF
-	TRBV10-3	-	TRBJ2-7	15	TGTGCCATCAATGATGGGGCAGGTTTGGCCTACGAGCAGTACTTC	CAINDGAGLAYEQYF
TRBD1	TRBV12-3/TRBV12-4	-	TRBJ2-3	15	TGTGCCAGCAGCCAACAGGGGGGTGGCACAGATACGCAGTATTTT	CASSQQGGGTDTQYF
-	TRBV5-1	-	TRBJ2-7	13	TGCGCCAGCAGCTTGGATGACAGCTACGAGCAGTACTTC	CASSLDDSYEQYF
TRBD2	TRBV7-2	-	TRBJ2-7	14	TGTGCCAGCAGCTTAGGGACTAGCTCCCGACAGCAGTACTTC	CASSLGTSSRQQYF
-	TRBV4-2	-	TRBJ2-7	14	TGTGCCAGCAGCCAAGTCGCAGGGCAATACGAGCAGTACTTC	CASSQVAGQYEQYF
TRBD2	TRBV18	-	TRBJ2-3	14	TGTGCCAGCTCCCAAGCGGGAGTGAAAGATACGCAGTATTTT	CASSQAGVKDTQYF
-	TRBV7-6	-	TRBJ2-7	15	TGTGCCAGCAGTCCGACAGGTAGCGGGCCCTACGAGCAGTACTTC	CASSPTGSGPYEQYF
-	TRBV18	-	TRBJ2-5	15	TGTGCCAGCTCACCCGAGGCAGCGGTGAGGGAGACCCAGTACTTC	CASSPEAAVRETQYF
TRBD1	TRBV27	-	TRBJ2-5	14	TGTGCCAGCAGTTCACTACAGGGGCAAGAGACCCAGTACTTC	CASSSLQGQETQYF
TRBD2	TRBV5-4	once	TRBJ2-2	17	TGTGCCAGCAGACTTAGGACTAGCGGGAGTACCACCGGGGAGCTGTTTTTT	CASRLRTSGSTTGELFF
-	TRBV20-1	-	TRBJ2-4	15	TGCAGTGCCCCAATGCCGGGGCGGGCCAAAAACATTCAGTACTTC	CSAPMPGRAKNIQYF
-	TRBV20-1	-	TRBJ2-1	12	TGCAGTGCTAAAGGTACCTACAATGAGCAGTTCTTC	CSAKGTYNEQFF
-	TRBV29-1	-	TRBJ2-1	13	TGCAGCGTTAGTTCCGGACTCTACAATGAGCAGTTCTTC	CSVSSGLYNEQFF
TRBD2	TRBV10-3	-	TRBJ2-1	15	TGTGCCATCAGAACGGGACTAGCGGTATACAATGAGCAGTTCTTC	CAIRTGLAVYNEQFF
TRBD2	TRBV5-4	-	TRBJ2-1	14	TGTGCCAGCAGCTCTAGCGGACGCCCCGGTGAGCAGTTCTTC	CASSSSGRPGEQFF
TRBD1	TRBV18	-	TRBJ1-2	13	TGTGCCAGCTCACCCGGGACAGGGGAGAGCTACACCTTC	CASSPGTGESYTF
-	TRBV18	-	TRBJ2-7	13	TGTGCCAGCTCACCACAGGGAGGAAACGAGCAGTACTTC	CASSPQGGNEQYF
TRBD1	TRBV7-9	-	TRBJ1-2	15	TGTGCCAGCAGCCCCCCTACTCGGACAGGGGATGGCTACACCTTC	CASSPPTRTGDGYTF
TRBD2	TRBV20-1	-	TRBJ2-7	14	TGCAGTGCCTTACTAGCGGGTAGCTCCTACGAGCAGTACTTC	CSALLAGSSYEQYF
TRBD2	TRBV11-2	few	TRBJ2-1	14	TGTGCCAGCAGGCGGACTAGCGCTTACAATGAGCAGTTCTTC	CASRRTSAYNEQFF
TRBD2	TRBV12-3/TRBV12-4	-	TRBJ2-3	13	TGTGCCAGCCTCGGCGGGAGGGCGGATACGCAGTATTTT	CASLGGRADTQYF
-	TRBV9	-	TRBJ2-5	13	TGTGCCAGCAGCAGAAGGGGAGGCGAGACCCAGTACTTC	CASSRRGGETQYF
TRBD2	TRBV7-6	-	TRBJ2-7	16	TGTGCCAGCAGCTTAGCGGCGGCGGGAGTAATGGGAGAGCAGTACTTC	CASSLAAAGVMGEQYF
TRBD1	TRBV7-9	-	TRBJ2-3	17	TGTGCCAGCAGCAGAACAGGGACAGGGGGCTCCGCAGATACGCAGTATTTT	CASSRTGTGGSADTQYF
TRBD1	TRBV5-4	few	TRBJ2-3	13	TGTGCCAGCTCTACAGGGGGTCGAGATACGCAGTATTTT	CASSTGGRDTQYF
-	TRBV18	-	TRBJ2-5	15	TGTGCCAGCTCATCCCAACGACAGGGAGGAGAGACCCAGTACTTC	CASSSQRQGGETQYF
-	TRBV29-1	-	TRBJ1-5	14	TGCAGCGTTATGGTAGGGGGGAACAATCAGCCCCAGCATTTT	CSVMVGGNNQPQHF
TRBD1	TRBV11-2	-	TRBJ1-1	18	TGTGCCAGCAGCTTAGTGTACTCTTGGAGGGGGCTCGGGACTGAAGCTTTCTTT	CASSLVYSWRGLGTEAFF
-	TRBV12-3/TRBV12-4	-	TRBJ1-5	14	TGTGCCAGCAGTTTATCGGCAGATTCGCGGCCCCAGCATTTT	CASSLSADSRPQHF
-	TRBV20-1	-	TRBJ1-2	14	TGCAGTGCTACGGACACGGCAGGCCCCAATGGCTACACCTTC	CSATDTAGPNGYTF
-	TRBV19	once	TRBJ2-5	14	TGTGCCAGTAGTATTATGGGCAGGGGAGAGACCCAGTACTTC	CASSIMGRGETQYF
-	TRBV19	once	TRBJ1-1	14	TGTGCCAGTAGTGACGCCGGGACTCTAGTAGACGCTTTCTTT	CASSDAGTLVDAFF
-	TRBV5-1	-	TRBJ2-7	15	TGCGCCAGCAGCTTAACGGGGGAGGCATCCTACGAGCAGTACTTC	CASSLTGEASYEQYF
TRBD1	TRBV20-1	-	TRBJ1-2	13	TGCAGTGCTGGGACAGGGGCGGGCTATGGCTACACCTTC	CSAGTGAGYGYTF
TRBD1	TRBV7-9	-	TRBJ1-1	14	TGTGCCAGCAGCTTGGGGACAGGGAACACTGAAGCTTTCTTT	CASSLGTGNTEAFF
-	TRBV3-1	-	TRBJ2-3	14	TGTGCCAGCAGCCAAGGGGGCAGCAGAGATACGCAGTATTTT	CASSQGGSRDTQYF
-	TRBV20-1	-	TRBJ1-1	11	TGCAGTGCTGCCGAGAACACTGAAGCTTTCTTT	CSAAENTEAFF